This T cell receptor (beta chain) was sequenced during a study of cytomegalovirus exposure and HLA in healthy donors. Study conclusions and caveats: What TCR beta sequences reportedly achieved was accurate prediction of HLA-A and HLA-B alleles in most subjects.

A note on this clone: Its antigen is not known. Relative to the germline gene, one junction end is altered; a read error may explain this.

PCR employed 60 Vbeta and 13 Jbeta primers. Clones were read by immunoSEQ multiplex PCR, and TCRdb kept only the in-frame ones, dropping some. The profile covers more than 100,000 clones, with around 85% appearing a single time and 2.1% taken by the ten largest. Sequencing was carried out using PBMCs. The source is a man in his thirties or forties in good health and CMV-seronegative.

CDR3 nucleotides: TGCGCCAGCACCCGGACAGTATCCTCGACCTCAGGGGCCAACGGCCTGACTTTC. Translating it yields CASTRTVSSTSGANGLTF. This rearrangement joins TRBV5-1 to TRBJ2-6; TRBD1 might be the D (6 bases). Germline CDR1 is SGHRS and CDR2 is YFSETQ. The CDR3 length is 18 residues.